The table lists the clone carrying this TCR beta chain with a few counts. The CDR3 sequence is 17 residues long. Per germline, CDR1 MNHEY and CDR2 SVGEGT. Trimming cost V 2 bases and J 4 bases; bases outside gene matches: 9. A second PCR of about 7 to 11 cycles used a sample-barcoded 5' primer and a J-beta primer mix. MiXCR, applied by TCRdb to the 5' RACE reads, yields one record per CDR3 protein. The sample records 600,000 to 1,000,000 distinct CDR3 sequences, 20% to 25% being singletons. Approximately 9.4 milliliters was the volume of peripheral blood drawn from each donor. Isolation yielded PBMCs, at least 7 million per sample, in every case. The data originate from a study of blood T cells in healthy people across ages. The same sample was also studied in work on T cells of mothers and their children. This second study notes: A slight, non-significant increase in overlap was found for related mother-child pairs relative to unrelated pairs.

The sample was blood. The sequence was collected from a boy younger than 18 in good health. The chain joins TRBV6-2 or TRBV6-3 to TRBJ2-5, with TRBD2 matching 11 bases. Written as DNA, the CDR3 is TGTGCCAGCAGTTACCGCTTAACTAGCGGGAGACGAGAGACCCAGTACTTC. Encoded protein: CASSYRLTSGRRETQYF.